This TCR beta chain was observed in a study of Graves' ophthalmopathy and Graves' hyperthyroidism. Ophthalmopathy cases showed moderate-to-severe activity, scoring CAS ≥3 and NOSPECS ≥4, with duration under 3 months. Amplification of the TCR beta CDR3 regions used RNA transcripts (as template). An initial RT-PCR round employing HTBI primers preceded a second-round multiplex PCR. From the multiplex PCR reads, TCRdb called clonotypes with MiXCR, one entry per CDR3 protein. The table shows some 750,000 distinct CDR3 sequences, with roughly two fifths occurring only once. About this clonotype: Its antigen is still unknown.

The CDR3 runs to 13 residues. The V gene lost 4 bases and the J gene lost 6 bases, with 12 bases spanning the gap. CDR1 is LNHDA, CDR2 SQIVND, per germline (reference sequence). The study, taken as a whole, reports: The majority of expanded thyroid clonotypes above 0.001 frequency also occurred in blood.

This chain uses TRBV19 with TRBJ1-2, with unresolved D. This clonotype was obtained from an adult man with Graves' ophthalmopathy. The material sequenced was peripheral blood. The CDR3 is CASSRRGSNGYTF. The CDR3 DNA reads as TGTGCCAGTAGTAGGCGGGGATCGAATGGCTACACCTTC.